The 2 T cell receptor beta chains given below trace back to one sample, sequenced in a study of shared clonotypes between healthy human individuals. Repertoires were generated with immunoSEQ multiplex PCR, while TCRdb's copy carries only in-frame clones and drops some. The repertoire holds about 110,000 clones, with under 70% as singletons. The sample was memory CD8+ T cells sorted from blood. Subset described: CD45RO+ cells pooled with CCR7-negative TemRA cells. Receptors originate from a woman aged 25 to 39 in good health.

V usage is TRBV13 and J usage is TRBJ2-1, with 8 bases aligning to TRBD1. The V gene end was trimmed by 2 bases and the J gene end by 7 bases; junction bases not matched to a gene: 19. This CDR3 region has 19 residues. Germline V CDR1 and CDR2: PRHDT, FYEKMQ (reference sequence). CDR3 in DNA: TGTGCCAGCAGCTTACAGGGGGCGCAGCAAGCAATGGCCCGTAATGAGCAGTTCTTC. Translation gives CASSLQGAQQAMARNEQFF.

The chain carries TRBV15 and TRBJ2-1; D is undetermined. This CDR3 region has 15 residues. Per germline, CDR1 LNHNV and CDR2 YYDKDF (reference sequence). The germline V and J ends were trimmed by 0 bases and 3 bases, with 9 bases remaining between them. CDR3 coding DNA: TGTGCCACCAGCAGAGAGGTGGGAAGCTACAATGAGCAGTTCTTC. It encodes CATSREVGSYNEQFF. The full variable domain, completed using reference TRBV15 and TRBJ2-1, is DAMVIQNPRYQVTQFGKPVTLSCSQTLNHNVMYWYQQKSSQAPKLLFHYYDKDFNNEADTPDNFQSRRPNTSFCFLDIRSPGLGDTAMYLCATSREVGSYNEQFFGPGTRLTVL.